A selection of T cell receptor beta chains follows, all from one sample in a study of neurological immune-mediated disorders. TCRdb itself ran the 5' RACE reads through MiXCR, one entry per CDR3 protein. Of about 16,000 distinct CDR3 sequences in the sample, about 20% were seen once. Material for sequencing was PBMCs. Receptors were obtained from a man aged 50 to 60 in good health. Both conserved end residues are part of each CDR3. The D gene is left open where the match is weak. Size is omitted from some rows. Given values are once, few, many or a class for expanded clones.

CDR3 protein | CDR3 DNA | D gene | V gene | clone size | J gene
CASRQIYSNQPQHF | TGTGCCAGCAGGCAGATTTATAGCAATCAGCCCCAGCATTTT | . | TRBV6-2/TRBV6-3 | many | TRBJ1-5
CASSLGGVRNQPQHF | TGCGCCAGCAGCTTGGGGGGGGTGCGCAATCAGCCCCAGCATTTT | . | TRBV5-1 | many | TRBJ1-5
CSAGLATFYNEQFF | TGCAGTGCGGGACTAGCAACGTTCTACAATGAGCAGTTCTTC | TRBD2 | TRBV20-1 | . | TRBJ2-1
CASSRPSGGVFGELFF | TGTGCCAGCAGCCGCCCTAGCGGGGGGGTATTCGGGGAGCTGTTTTTT | TRBD2 | TRBV6-5 | once | TRBJ2-2
CASSLVRASYNEQFF | TGCGCCAGCAGCTTGGTCCGGGCGTCCTACAATGAGCAGTTCTTC | . | TRBV5-1 | many | TRBJ2-1
CASSLAQASGSSYEQYF | TGTGCCAGCAGCTTAGCGCAGGCTAGCGGGAGCTCCTACGAGCAGTACTTC | TRBD2 | TRBV7-2 | . | TRBJ2-7
CASSQPGGVLGQPQHF | TGCGCCAGCAGCCAACCCGGCGGGGTCCTTGGGCAGCCCCAGCATTTT | . | TRBV4-1 | many | TRBJ1-5
CASSQAVIGGSYEQFF | TGCGCCAGCAGCCAAGCGGTCATTGGAGGGTCCTACGAGCAGTTCTTC | . | TRBV4-3 | once | TRBJ2-1
CASSLAVGRRNEKLFF | TGTGCCAGCAGCTTAGCGGTCGGCAGACGAAATGAAAAACTGTTTTTT | . | TRBV7-2 | many | TRBJ1-4
CASGRNTEAFF | TGTGCCTCGGGTAGGAACACTGAAGCTTTCTTT | . | TRBV9 | . | TRBJ1-1
CSARPAQADTGELFF | TGCAGTGCTAGACCCGCACAGGCAGACACCGGGGAGCTGTTTTTT | . | TRBV20-1 | few | TRBJ2-2
CASSLGHPPYEQYF | TGCGCCAGCAGCTTGGGACATCCTCCCTACGAGCAGTACTTC | . | TRBV5-1 | . | TRBJ2-7
CASSLDRGDEQFF | TGCGCCAGCAGCTTGGACAGGGGTGATGAGCAGTTCTTC | TRBD1 | TRBV5-1 | medium-sized | TRBJ2-1
CASSSYAGGTEAFF | TGTGCCAGCAGCTCATACGCAGGGGGCACTGAAGCTTTCTTT | TRBD1 | TRBV7-2 | . | TRBJ1-1
CASTLAGSNTGELFF | TGTGCCAGCACCTTAGCGGGTTCGAACACCGGGGAGCTGTTTTTT | TRBD2 | TRBV6-1 | . | TRBJ2-2
CASSSTGGGYEQYF | TGTGCCAGCAGCTCGACAGGGGGCGGCTACGAGCAGTACTTC | TRBD1 | TRBV7-2 | . | TRBJ2-7
CASSLDRVGYEQYF | TGTGCCAGCAGCTTAGACAGGGTGGGCTACGAGCAGTACTTC | . | TRBV7-2 | . | TRBJ2-7
CASSGGQTGELFF | TGTGCCAGCAGCGGGGGCCAAACCGGGGAGCTGTTTTTT | . | TRBV7-6 | many | TRBJ2-2
CASSPGAMHEQYF | TGTGCCAGCAGCCCCGGGGCAATGCACGAGCAGTACTTC | . | TRBV5-5 | . | TRBJ2-7
CSVGGTSGKNEQFF | TGCAGCGTTGGTGGGACTAGCGGGAAAAATGAGCAGTTCTTC | TRBD2 | TRBV29-1 | . | TRBJ2-1
CASSLGGYEFF | TGTGCCAGCAGCTTAGGCGGATATGAGTTCTTC | . | TRBV7-9 | medium-sized | TRBJ2-1
CASSLSGQRILETYNEQFF | TGTGCCAGCAGTTTATCCGGGCAGCGAATTCTAGAAACATACAATGAGCAGTTCTTC | . | TRBV28 | few | TRBJ2-1
CASSLKGRQGAYQETQYF | TGTGCCAGCAGCCTAAAAGGAAGACAGGGGGCGTACCAAGAGACCCAGTACTTC | TRBD1 | TRBV7-2 | many | TRBJ2-5
CSARGADRGYNEQFF | TGCAGTGCTAGAGGGGCCGACAGGGGGTACAATGAGCAGTTCTTC | TRBD1 | TRBV20-1 | many | TRBJ2-1
CSASVSGGAETQYF | TGCAGTGCTAGCGTCTCTGGAGGGGCCGAGACCCAGTACTTC | . | TRBV20-1 | many | TRBJ2-5
CSVWVAYNEQFF | TGCAGCGTGTGGGTTGCCTACAATGAGCAGTTCTTC | . | TRBV29-1 | . | TRBJ2-1
CASRGGGDTEAFF | TGTGCCAGCAGGGGGGGGGGGGACACTGAAGCTTTCTTT | . | TRBV3-1 | many | TRBJ1-1
CASSNRGAQYF | TGTGCCAGCAGCAACCGGGGGGCCCAGTACTTC | TRBD2 | TRBV7-2 | many | TRBJ2-5
CASSLFGLAIMERYNEQFF | TGTGCCAGCAGCTTATTTGGACTAGCGATCATGGAGAGATACAATGAGCAGTTCTTC | TRBD2 | TRBV7-2 | many | TRBJ2-1
CASSFSGSYNEQFF | TGTGCCAGCAGCTTCAGCGGGAGCTACAATGAGCAGTTCTTC | TRBD2 | TRBV7-9 | medium-sized | TRBJ2-1
CASSPGLAGGGEQYF | TGCGCCAGCAGCCCCGGACTAGCGGGAGGTGGCGAGCAGTACTTC | TRBD2 | TRBV4-1 | many | TRBJ2-7
CSARGGGYHTEAFF | TGCAGTGCTAGAGGTGGAGGGTATCACACTGAAGCTTTCTTT | . | TRBV20-1 | many | TRBJ1-1
CSAKPSSGANVLTF | TGCAGTGCTAAACCGAGCTCTGGGGCCAACGTCCTGACTTTC | . | TRBV20-1 | medium-sized | TRBJ2-6
CASRSRGNEQFF | TGCGCCAGCAGATCCAGGGGAAATGAGCAGTTCTTC | . | TRBV5-1 | medium-sized | TRBJ2-1
CASSGGTGGTYEQYF | TGCGCCAGCAGCGGAGGGACAGGGGGCACCTACGAGCAGTACTTC | TRBD1 | TRBV5-1 | many | TRBJ2-7
CASSTTGLGTEAFF | TGTGCCAGCAGTACCACAGGGTTGGGCACTGAAGCTTTCTTT | . | TRBV12-3/TRBV12-4 | many | TRBJ1-1
CSVGQGVGEKLFF | TGCAGCGTCGGACAGGGAGTTGGAGAAAAACTGTTTTTT | TRBD1 | TRBV29-1 | many | TRBJ1-4
CASSTTSGSWTGELFF | TGTGCCAGCAGTACCACTAGCGGGAGCTGGACCGGGGAGCTGTTTTTT | TRBD2 | TRBV27 | . | TRBJ2-2
CSARWAGELGYTF | TGCAGTGCTAGATGGGCAGGGGAGTTGGGCTACACCTTC | . | TRBV20-1 | many | TRBJ1-2
CASSVGGVLETQYF | TGTGCCAGCAGCGTAGGTGGGGTTCTGGAGACCCAGTACTTC | . | TRBV9 | . | TRBJ2-5
CAARTSGGREQYF | TGTGCCGCTAGGACTAGCGGGGGCCGCGAGCAGTACTTC | TRBD2 | TRBV27 | few | TRBJ2-7
CSANRFLAGGETQYF | TGCAGTGCTAACCGTTTCCTAGCGGGAGGCGAGACCCAGTACTTC | TRBD2 | TRBV20-1 | medium-sized | TRBJ2-5
CASSQDWYGSTGELFF | TGTGCCAGCAGCCAAGATTGGTATGGCTCCACCGGGGAGCTGTTTTTT | . | TRBV14 | many | TRBJ2-2
CSARRQGVRDEQYF | TGCAGTGCTAGAAGGCAGGGGGTAAGGGACGAGCAGTACTTC | TRBD1 | TRBV20-1 | many | TRBJ2-7
CASSFWWTDTQYF | TGTGCCAGCAGCTTTTGGTGGACCGATACGCAGTATTTT | . | TRBV7-9 | once | TRBJ2-3
CSAHRDQPRDTQYF | TGCAGTGCTCACCGGGACCAGCCGCGGGATACGCAGTATTTT | . | TRBV20-1 | many | TRBJ2-3
CASSYGEGLRDTQYF | TGTGCCAGCAGTTACGGCGAGGGGCTTAGAGATACGCAGTATTTT | . | TRBV6-5 | many | TRBJ2-3
CASSLDRGSHTF | TGTGCCAGCAGCTTAGACAGGGGGTCTCACACCTTC | TRBD1 | TRBV7-9 | many | TRBJ1-2
CAISELGQETQYF | TGTGCCATCAGTGAGTTGGGACAAGAGACCCAGTACTTC | . | TRBV10-3 | many | TRBJ2-5
CSVERGDSSYNEQFF | TGCAGCGTTGAGAGGGGGGACAGTTCCTACAATGAGCAGTTCTTC | . | TRBV29-1 | many | TRBJ2-1
CASSRPGQGTSGSNEQYF | TGTGCCAGCTCACGCCCGGGACAGGGGACTAGCGGGAGTAACGAGCAGTACTTC | TRBD2 | TRBV18 | many | TRBJ2-7
CSARTGAETQYF | TGCAGTGCTAGAACTGGAGCAGAGACCCAGTACTTC | . | TRBV20-1 | medium-sized | TRBJ2-5